One TCR beta chain is described in this entry. This entry is derived from a study of blood T cell repertoires in COVID-19. Study-level information: Whether acute or convalescent, the COVID-19 samples came from the United States, Italy and Spain. The analysed material was cDNA or gDNA that came from T cells, B-cell-depleted T cells, or PBMCs.

With V trimmed by 2 bases and J by 5 bases, 4 bases remained unmatched. The CDR3 length is 15 residues. CDR1 and CDR2 from the germline V gene are SGDLS and YYNGEE. Per the original methods: Reference gene primer amplification gave nucleated cell count estimates. Assay used: immunoSEQ multiplex PCR; TCRdb lists only in-frame clones, some missing. D and trimming were read from the DNA, whereas the V and J calls and clone size are those reported in that table. The sample yields 60,000 to 70,000 clones, about 76% seen once. Source material: peripheral blood. The sequence was collected from a woman older than 75 with acute or convalescent COVID-19. The J gene is TRBJ1-4, the V gene TRBV9, with 9 bases aligning to TRBD1. Written as DNA, the CDR3 is TGTGCCAGCAGCGTCGGACAGGGGTTGAATGAAAAACTGTTTTTT. Its translation: CASSVGQGLNEKLFF.